This T cell receptor beta chain was retrieved from a study of T cell responses to AZD1222 COVID-19 vaccine. This clone was recorded once. Its antigen is not identified. Some clones are missing from TCRdb's copy, which holds only in-frame ones; the method was immunoSEQ multiplex PCR. The table includes around 130,000 clones, 85% to 90% detected once. This CDR3 has 12 amino acids. The germline V gene encodes CDR1 SGHTA and CDR2 FQGNSA. V lost 4 bases and J 2 bases, leaving 6 bases between the germline ends. Study-level points and caveats: Unmutated regions of variants are reportedly targeted by nearly half of spike-specific TCRs. Among the donors, most were white British and more were female, and clonal diversity was possibly underestimated. Spike-specific TCR repertoires showed rising breadth and depth after two AZD1222 doses.

Sequenced here: peripheral blood, sampled on day 0 of AZD1222 vaccination. The receptor was isolated from an adult in good health. The chain has TRBV7-2 and TRBJ2-7, with D possibly TRBD2 on 5 matching bases. The CDR3 DNA is TGTGCCAGCAGCTGGACTCCCTACGAGCAGTACTTC. Its protein is CASSWTPYEQYF.